This record concerns one T cell receptor beta chain sequence. Its antigen remains unknown. The CDR3 runs to 15 residues. V lost 2 bases and J lost 4; bases outside the gene matches: 5. Germline values: CDR1 MNHNY, CDR2 SVGAGI (reference sequence). The sample comes from a study of CD8+CD57+ T cells in acquired aplastic anemia. Genomic DNA, serving as template, underwent TCR beta VDJ and CDR3 profiling. Via MiXCR, TCRdb re-called the reads, giving one row per CDR3 protein. The data hold hundreds of thousands of distinct CDR3 sequences, with 65% to 75% observed a single time. General study findings and limits: Patients and controls shared about 30 CD8+ CDR3 sequences.

Material: sorted CD4+, CD8+, or CD8+CD57+ T cells (not recorded which) from PBMCs. The chain employs TRBV6-6 and TRBJ2-5; 9 bases line up with TRBD1. The sequence came from a human donor in good health, serving as a control. The chain's CDR3 is CASSYDRGGGETQYF. DNA of the CDR3: TGTGCCAGCAGTTACGACAGGGGGGGTGGAGAGACCCAGTACTTC.